Each of the 19 T cell receptor beta chains below was sequenced from the same sample in a study of blood T cell repertoires in COVID-19. Using immunoSEQ multiplex PCR, the repertoire was profiled, and TCRdb retains in-frame clones only, with some absent. The data show about 370,000 clones, around 92% seen once. Source material: peripheral blood. The receptor source for this set is a woman aged 30 to 39 with COVID-19, enrolled during active disease.

This clone was picked up one time. The chain carries TRBV7-6 and TRBJ1-1, with a tentative D call TRBD1 (5 bases). V shed 1 base and J shed 1 base, with 10 bases lying between them. The CDR3 spans 15 residues. Germline-derived CDR1 and CDR2 are SGHVS and FNYEAQ. In nucleotides, the CDR3 is TGTGCCAGCAGCTTAGAGACAGCCACGAACACTGAAGCTTTCTTT. Residues: CASSLETATNTEAFF.

The gene calls are TRBV7-8 and TRBJ1-4; 8 bases are a match to TRBD1. V was pared by 5 bases and J by 0 bases, with 5 bases of the junction left unmatched. The CDR3 is 16 residues long. Germline V gene lookup returns CDR1 SGHVS and CDR2 FQNEAQ. CDR3 coding DNA: TGTGCCAGCAGCCCAGACAGGGGTGCAACTAATGAAAAACTGTTTTTT. This gives the protein CASSPDRGATNEKLFF.

The V and J genes are TRBV5-1 and TRBJ2-7; TRBD1 might be the D (6 bases). The V gene's germline CDR1 is SGHRS and CDR2 YFSETQ. This CDR3 has 14 residues. Trimming took 0 bases from V and 2 from J, leaving 9 bases between them. CDR3 DNA: TGCGCCAGCAGCTTGGCCGGGACAACCTACGAGCAGTACTTC. Protein: CASSLAGTTYEQYF.

The J gene is TRBJ2-7, the V gene TRBV2; 10 positions match TRBD1. The CDR3 extends over 15 amino acids. V was pared by 5 bases and J by 0 bases, with 4 bases of the junction left unmatched. CDR1 SNHLY and CDR2 FYNNEI come from the germline V gene. CDR3: CASSRDRGGSYEQYF. CDR3 sequence (DNA): TGTGCCAGCAGTAGGGACAGGGGAGGCTCCTACGAGCAGTACTTC. Using reference TRBV2 and TRBJ2-7 for the parts outside the CDR3, the full variable domain is EPEVTQTPSHQVTQMGQEVILRCVPISNHLYFYWYRQILGQKVEFLVSFYNNEISEKSEIFDDQFSVERPDGSNFTLKIRSTKLEDSAMYFCASSRDRGGSYEQYFGPGTRLTVT.

The chain combines TRBV7-9 with TRBJ1-1; D might be TRBD1 (5 bases). CDR1 is SEHNR and CDR2 is FQNEAQ in the germline V gene (reference sequence). The germline V and J ends were trimmed by 6 bases and 6 bases, with 17 bases remaining between them. The CDR3 covers 14 residues. The CDR3 loop reads CASRTTGGTAEAFF. Here the CDR3 DNA reads TGTGCCAGCAGGACGACCGGGGGTACGGCTGAAGCTTTCTTT.

This chain joins TRBV2 and TRBJ1-2, with D perhaps matching TRBD1 (5 bases). The length of the CDR3 is 15 residues. Germline values: CDR1 SNHLY, CDR2 FYNNEI. V gave up 3 bases and J gave up 0 bases, with 11 bases separating them. CDR3 loop: CASSEGRRSNYGYTF. The CDR3 DNA is TGTGCCAGCAGTGAGGGGCGGAGATCTAACTATGGCTACACCTTC.

The rearrangement uses TRBV28 and TRBJ1-2; a weak D match, TRBD1 (6 bases). Germline values: CDR1 MDHEN, CDR2 SYDVKM. CDR3 length: 14 residues. Trimming took off 4 bases at V and 3 bases at J, with 12 bases between the two ends. DNA for the CDR3: TGTGCCAGCAGTTCCCTACAGGGAGACTATGGCTACACCTTC. The encoded protein is CASSSLQGDYGYTF.

The chain has TRBV15 and TRBJ2-1, with 7 bases that match TRBD2. The CDR3 has 15 residues. The germline V gene has CDR1 LNHNV and CDR2 YYDKDF (reference sequence). The trim removed 0 bases at V and 6 bases at J, leaving 5 bases unmatched. This CDR3 is CATSRDLPGGNEQFF. The CDR3 nucleotides are TGTGCCACCAGCAGAGATCTCCCGGGGGGCAATGAGCAGTTCTTC.

The chain is built from TRBV18 and TRBJ2-3; D uncertain. Per the germline V gene, CDR1 is KGHSH and CDR2 is LQKENI. Trimming removed 3 bases at V and 2 bases at J, with 9 bases between. There are 14 residues in the CDR3. CDR3 coding DNA: TGTGCCAGCTCACCGGCACAAAACACAGATACGCAGTATTTT. Amino acid sequence: CASSPAQNTDTQYF.

The chain is built from TRBV18 and TRBJ2-3; 8 nucleotides match TRBD2. There are 14 residues in the CDR3. The germline V gene encodes CDR1 KGHSH and CDR2 LQKENI. J was trimmed by 3 bases and V by 4 bases; bases with no gene match: 3. This CDR3 reads CASSQAGETDTQYF. Here the CDR3 DNA reads TGTGCCAGCTCACAAGCGGGAGAAACAGATACGCAGTATTTT.

Notes on this clone: In the same sample, other DNA sequences code for this CDR3. In DNA form, the CDR3 reads TGTGCCAGCAGCTTCCGCGGGGGCACTGAAGCTTTCTTT. This sequence encodes CASSFRGGTEAFF. The V call is TRBV11-2, the J call TRBJ1-1; D may be TRBD1 (5 bases). V was shortened by 3 bases and J by 4 bases, with 9 bases between the two germline ends. This CDR3 has 13 amino acids. The germline gives CDR1 SGHAT, CDR2 FQNNGV.

This chain links TRBV11-3 with TRBJ2-5, with D maybe TRBD1 (6 bases). The CDR3 runs to 15 residues. V lost 4 bases to trimming and J lost 9 bases, with 21 bases between them. Germline V gene sequence: CDR1 SGHNT, CDR2 YENEEA. CDR3 sequence reads: CASSSRDNTEGAQYF. The CDR3 DNA reads TGTGCCAGCAGCTCTCGGGACAACACGGAAGGGGCCCAGTACTTC.

The gene calls are TRBV24-1 and TRBJ2-5, with D possibly being TRBD2 (6 bases). The CDR3 extends over 13 amino acids. V was trimmed by 9 bases and J by 4 bases, leaving 14 bases between them. CDR1 and CDR2 (germline): KGHDR, SFDVKD. The CDR3, as DNA: TGTGCCACCGCAACGGGGCGGGGAGAGACCCAGTACTTC. Amino acid sequence: CATATGRGETQYF.

V gene TRBV18 combines with J gene TRBJ1-5; 7 bases fit TRBD1. Germline CDR1 KGHSH, CDR2 LQKENI. The CDR3 totals 14 residues. V lost 6 bases, J lost 4 bases, and 6 bases stayed unmatched. The CDR3: CASSQGQQNQPQHF. The CDR3 DNA reads TGTGCCAGCTCCCAGGGACAGCAGAATCAGCCCCAGCATTTT.

CDR3 sequence: CASSWQDRGYEQYF. DNA for the CDR3: TGTGCCAGCAGTTGGCAGGACAGGGGCTACGAGCAGTACTTC. The chain uses TRBV28 and TRBJ2-7, with 9 bases identical to TRBD1. V shed 4 bases, J shed 3 bases, and the junction held 4 bases outside the gene matches. Germline V gives CDR1 MDHEN, CDR2 SYDVKM. The CDR3 has 14 residues.

The rearrangement links TRBV7-2 to TRBJ1-1; TRBD1 is a possible D gene (6 bases). Trimming removed 1 base from V and 8 bases from J, with 17 bases in between. Germline CDR1 is SGHTA and CDR2 is FQGNSA. The CDR3 has 15 residues. The CDR3 nucleotides are TGTGCCAGCAGCTTAGGTGGGGGCCACGGGACCGAAGCTTTCTTT. This gives the protein CASSLGGGHGTEAFF.

The chain couples TRBV6-5 to TRBJ1-1; D is possibly TRBD1 (6 bases). Trimming removed 0 bases at V and 0 bases at J, with 8 bases between. This CDR3 contains 15 residues. From germline, CDR1 is MNHEY and CDR2 SVGAGI. In nucleotides, the CDR3 is TGTGCCAGCAGTTACTCAGGGGGAATGAACACTGAAGCTTTCTTT. Protein: CASSYSGGMNTEAFF.

This chain connects TRBV10-2 to TRBJ2-1; TRBD1 agrees at 9 bases. The germline V gene has CDR1 WSHSY and CDR2 SAAADI. The CDR3 is made up of 15 amino acids. With V trimmed by 8 bases and J by 3 bases, 8 bases remained unmatched. CDR3 residues: CASRQDRGVYNEQFF. CDR3 nucleotides: TGCGCCAGCCGACAAGACAGGGGGGTCTACAATGAGCAGTTCTTC.

This sequence joins TRBV6-2 or TRBV6-3 and TRBJ2-2, with TRBD2 identical over 9 bases. The CDR3 totals 16 residues. With 4 bases clipped from V and 3 bases from J, the junction kept 6 bases outside the gene matches. Germline values: CDR1 MNHEY, CDR2 SVGEGT. CDR3 amino acids: CASSSGTSHYTGELFF. The CDR3 nucleotides read TGTGCCAGCAGTTCCGGGACTAGCCACTACACCGGGGAGCTGTTTTTT.